This paragraph reports one TCR beta chain. The CDR3 is 15 residues long. After removal of 2 bases from V and 2 bases from J, the junction contained 4 bases not matched to a gene. Germline V CDR1 and CDR2: SGHNT, YYREEE (reference sequence). This sample was taken from a study of shared clonotypes between healthy human individuals. The table came from immunoSEQ multiplex PCR; TCRdb's copy has only in-frame clones and leaves some out. Among over 2 million clones listed, 95% were seen once. This TCR came from a man younger than 30 in good health. Sequencing input: naive CD4+ T cells sorted from blood. Regarding subset: CD45RA+ positively selected. The rearrangement uses TRBV5-4 and TRBJ1-2, with 9 bases identical to TRBD1. In DNA, the CDR3 is TGTGCCAGCAGCTTAATTGACAGGGGGAACTATGGCTACACCTTC. As protein: CASSLIDRGNYGYTF.